One sample yielded the 17 T cell receptor beta chains listed below, sequenced in a study of patients and donors after allogeneic stem cell transplantation. TCRdb redid the calling of the RT-PCR reads with MiXCR, one entry per CDR3 protein. The sample records 200,000 to 250,000 distinct CDR3 sequences, around 40% being singletons. The sequenced sample consisted of blood, either unsorted or a sorted T cell fraction (not recorded which). The receptors here all came from a human donor who was either an allogeneic HSCT recipient or a stem cell or donor lymphocyte infusion donor (not recorded which). It is not recorded whose cells these are; they may come from a transplant donor.

The rearrangement uses TRBV4-2 and TRBJ2-3; 12 bases align to TRBD2. Germline V gene lookup returns CDR1 LGHNA and CDR2 YNFKEQ. V dropped 4 bases and J dropped 2; count of bases not matched to a gene: 4. The CDR3 sequence is 16 residues long. The CDR3 DNA reads TGTGCCAGCAGCCCTCTAGCGGGGGGGCCCACAGATACGCAGTATTTT. Translating it yields CASSPLAGGPTDTQYF.

J is TRBJ2-7 and V is TRBV20-1; 9 bases match TRBD2. The germline gives CDR1 DFQATT, CDR2 SNEGSKA (reference sequence). V dropped 2 bases and J dropped 5; count of bases not matched to a gene: 10. CDR3 length equals 15 residues. This chain's CDR3 is CSARQGSSGRNEQYF. The CDR3 DNA is TGCAGTGCTAGACAGGGGAGTAGCGGGAGAAACGAGCAGTACTTC.

The CDR3, as DNA: TGTGCCACCAGTCCGGGGGGCGCCTATAATTCACCCCTCCACTTT. Residues: CATSPGGAYNSPLHF. This chain uses TRBV24-1 with TRBJ1-6; tentatively, D is TRBD1 (6 bases). V lost 6 bases and J 2 bases, leaving 10 bases between the germline ends. The CDR3 extends over 15 amino acids. Per germline, CDR1 KGHDR and CDR2 SFDVKD.

This chain's CDR3 is CASSLPLSGGPGETQYF. For the CDR3, the DNA is TGTGCCAGCAGCTTGCCGCTCTCGGGGGGGCCGGGAGAGACCCAGTACTTC. The chain uses TRBV7-9 and TRBJ2-5, with TRBD2 identical over 8 bases. The germline V gene encodes CDR1 SEHNR and CDR2 FQNEAQ (reference sequence). CDR3 length equals 17 residues. Trimming took 3 bases from V and 4 from J; bases not matched to a gene: 13.

This clonotype was seen a few times. The chain joins TRBV5-1 to TRBJ2-3; 8 bases fit TRBD2. CDR1 is SGHRS, CDR2 YFSETQ, per germline. V gave up 0 bases and J gave up 0 bases; unmatched junction bases: 12. The CDR3 spans 19 residues. As DNA, the CDR3 is TGCGCCAGCAGCTTGGCTGGCGCGGGGGGCGCTGCTAGCACAGATACGCAGTATTTT. This codes for CASSLAGAGGAASTDTQYF.

This clonotype was counted only a few times. This sequence joins TRBV5-1 and TRBJ2-7; D possibly corresponds to TRBD1 (7 bases). CDR1 and CDR2 (germline): SGHRS, YFSETQ. Trimming removed 3 bases from V and 2 bases from J, with 15 bases in between. The CDR3 extends over 15 amino acids. The CDR3 protein is CASSWDGGGPYEQYF. CDR3 DNA: TGCGCCAGCAGCTGGGATGGAGGGGGCCCCTACGAGCAGTACTTC.

This clonotype was detected only a few times. The genes are TRBV11-2 and TRBJ1-6, with a weak D call TRBD1 (6 bases). Trimming stripped 4 bases from V and 10 bases from J, with 14 bases between. The CDR3 runs 14 residues. The germline CDR1 and CDR2 sequences are SGHAT and FQNNGV. The CDR3 sequence is CASSWGPGDSPLHF. The DNA for the CDR3 is TGTGCCAGCAGCTGGGGGCCGGGAGACTCACCCCTCCACTTT. The whole variable domain, remainder taken from reference TRBV11-2 and TRBJ1-6, is EAGVAQSPRYKIIEKRQSVAFWCNPISGHATLYWYQQILGQGPKLLIQFQNNGVVDDSQLPKDRFSAERLKGVDSTLKIQPAKLEDSAVYLCASSWGPGDSPLHFGNGTRLTVT.

This clonotype was observed a few times. V is TRBV10-2 and J is TRBJ1-1; D call uncertain. The length of the CDR3 is 13 residues. Deletions cut 2 bases from V and 5 bases from J, with 9 bases between. Per germline, CDR1 WSHSY and CDR2 SAAADI. CDR3 residues: CASSEGIGTEAFF. DNA of the CDR3: TGCGCCAGCAGTGAGGGTATCGGGACTGAAGCTTTCTTT.

This clonotype has just a few counts. The genes are TRBV20-1 and TRBJ1-5; D is unclear. Trimming shortened V by 3 bases and J by 2 bases, and 5 bases separated the two germline ends. CDR3 length equals 12 residues. Germline CDR1 reads DFQATT; CDR2 reads SNEGSKA (reference sequence). The CDR3 DNA reads TGCAGTGCTAGGACCGGCAATCAGCCCCAGCATTTT. Protein product: CSARTGNQPQHF.

This sequence joins TRBV19 and TRBJ2-1; 7 bases are a match to TRBD1. With V trimmed by 4 bases and J by 7 bases, 4 bases remained unmatched. Per the germline V gene, CDR1 is LNHDA and CDR2 is SQIVND (reference sequence). This CDR3 is 13 amino acids long. CDR3 coding DNA: TGTGCCAGTAGTACTCAGGGGGTGAATGAGCAGTTCTTC. This gives the protein CASSTQGVNEQFF.

The V call is TRBV28, the J call TRBJ2-2; 11 positions agree with TRBD2. The CDR3 has 16 amino acids. The germline gives CDR1 MDHEN, CDR2 SYDVKM. After removal of 3 bases from V and 6 bases from J, the junction contained 6 bases not matched to a gene. The DNA for the CDR3 is TGTGCCAGCAGTTTTCCGGGACTAGCGGATCCCGGGGAGCTGTTTTTT. It codes for CASSFPGLADPGELFF.

The chain carries TRBV9 and TRBJ1-1; no clear D. Trimming stripped 3 bases from V and 4 bases from J, with 10 bases between. The CDR3 sequence is 13 residues long. From germline, CDR1 is SGDLS and CDR2 YYNGEE. This CDR3 is CASSGQISTEAFF. Written as DNA, the CDR3 is TGTGCCAGCAGCGGACAAATCAGCACTGAAGCTTTCTTT.

The chain links TRBV20-1 to TRBJ2-7; possible D gene TRBD2, 6 bases. Trimming took 6 bases from V and 1 from J, leaving 16 bases between them. Per germline, CDR1 DFQATT and CDR2 SNEGSKA (reference sequence). The CDR3 has 14 residues. The CDR3 region has the DNA TGCAGTGCAAGCCTTGCGGGGTGGTCCTACGAGCAGTACTTC. Translation gives CSASLAGWSYEQYF.

This clonotype was observed a few times. The chain has TRBV28 and TRBJ2-5, with 9 bases that match TRBD1. V was clipped by 6 bases and J by 8 bases; unmatched bases: 7. The CDR3 is 13 amino acids. Per the germline V gene, CDR1 is MDHEN and CDR2 is SYDVKM. The CDR3: CASRTGQGGTQYF. In nucleotides, the CDR3 is TGTGCCAGCAGGACGGGACAGGGTGGAACCCAGTACTTC.

This clonotype has only a few counts. This sequence joins TRBV6-5 and TRBJ1-1; 7 bases are a match to TRBD1. Germline V gene sequence: CDR1 MNHEY, CDR2 SVGAGI. This CDR3 region has 15 residues. Losses at the gene ends were 5 bases for V and 0 bases for J; bases not matched to a gene: 6. The CDR3 sequence is CASSPGQLMNTEAFF. In DNA form, the CDR3 reads TGTGCCAGCAGTCCGGGACAGCTTATGAACACTGAAGCTTTCTTT.

CDR3 in DNA: TGTGCCAGCAGGAAATGGGACATCGAAAAACTGTTTTTT. Protein product: CASRKWDIEKLFF. The V call is TRBV28, the J call TRBJ1-4; possible D gene TRBD1, 6 bases. V lost 6 bases, J lost 8 bases, and 13 bases lay in between. The CDR3 contains 13 residues. In germline, CDR1 is MDHEN, CDR2 SYDVKM.

This sequence joins TRBV27 and TRBJ1-6; 7 nucleotides align to TRBD1. V gave up 6 bases and J gave up 5 bases; unmatched junction bases: 10. The germline V gene encodes CDR1 MNHEY and CDR2 SMNVEV (reference sequence). The CDR3 totals 16 residues. CDR3 DNA sequence: TGTGCCAGCAGCCCTTCTAGACAGGGCCATAATTCACCCCTCCACTTT. Amino acids: CASSPSRQGHNSPLHF.